The 28 T cell receptor beta chains presented below share a single source sample, sequenced in a study of blood T cell repertoires in COVID-19. TCRdb's copy holds only in-frame clones and misses some; the assay was immunoSEQ multiplex PCR. The repertoire consists of over 80,000 clones, with about four fifths occurring once and the leading ten covering about 18%. The specimen sequenced was peripheral blood. These TCRs come from a woman aged 55-69 years with acute or convalescent COVID-19.

The chain joins TRBV24-1 to TRBJ2-1; 8 nucleotides match TRBD1. CDR1 and CDR2 (germline): KGHDR, SFDVKD. V was clipped by 4 bases and J by 6 bases; unmatched bases: 4. The CDR3 spans 14 residues. The CDR3 loop is CATSDRDRFNEQFF. The CDR3 DNA reads as TGTGCCACCAGTGACCGGGACAGGTTCAATGAGCAGTTCTTC.

The chain joins TRBV28 to TRBJ1-1; TRBD1 matches at 10 bases. The CDR3 is 17 amino acids. V shed 5 bases, J shed 0 bases, and the junction held 9 bases outside the gene matches. Germline V CDR1 and CDR2: MDHEN, SYDVKM. This chain's CDR3 is CASSPGTGAPMNTEAFF. CDR3 coding DNA: TGTGCCAGCAGTCCCGGGACAGGGGCCCCAATGAACACTGAAGCTTTCTTT.

The J gene is TRBJ2-2, the V gene TRBV11-3; possible D gene TRBD2, 6 bases. V was trimmed by 8 bases and J by 7 bases, leaving 14 bases between them. Looked up from germline, CDR1 is SGHNT and CDR2 is YENEEA. The CDR3 is 13 residues long. The DNA of the CDR3 is TGTGCCAGCGGAGGGACGCTTGACGGGGAGCTGTTTTTT. It specifies CASGGTLDGELFF.

This clone was seen a single time. The V and J genes are TRBV19 and TRBJ2-1; D ambiguous. From germline, CDR1 is LNHDA and CDR2 SQIVND (reference sequence). This CDR3 comprises 13 residues. Deletions cut 7 bases from V and 1 base from J, with 8 bases between. The CDR3 nucleotides are TGTGCCAGTACCGACATTTCCTACAATGAGCAGTTCTTC. The encoded protein is CASTDISYNEQFF.

CDR3 sequence: CASSSRWLATYNEQFF. DNA for the CDR3: TGTGCCAGCAGCTCCCGTTGGCTAGCCACCTACAATGAGCAGTTCTTC. The chain has TRBV5-6 and TRBJ2-1; D perhaps matches TRBD2 (5 bases). Germline V lookup: CDR1 SGHDT, CDR2 YYEEEE. This CDR3 contains 16 residues. Trimming left V 3 bases short and J 2 bases short, with 15 bases between.

The CDR3 nucleotides read TGTGCCAGCAGACCCAATCTACAGAATTCACCCCTCCACTTT. Its translation: CASRPNLQNSPLHF. V gene TRBV7-2 combines with J gene TRBJ1-6; D gene ambiguous. Trimming cost V 6 bases and J 7 bases, with 13 bases left between them. Germline assignment: CDR1 SGHTA and CDR2 FQGNSA. CDR3 length equals 14 residues.

The chain uses TRBV5-1 and TRBJ2-1; weak D call: TRBD2 (5 bases). Trimming left V 2 bases short and J 7 bases short, with 13 bases between. There are 14 residues in the CDR3. The germline CDR1 and CDR2 sequences are SGHRS and YFSETQ. The CDR3 DNA reads as TGCGCCAGCAGCTTTAGAGCGGATCCTAATGAGCAGTTCTTC. This gives the protein CASSFRADPNEQFF.

This sequence joins TRBV7-2 and TRBJ1-6, with TRBD1 matching over 9 bases. With V trimmed by 5 bases and J by 7 bases, 6 bases remained unmatched. Germline CDR1 SGHTA, CDR2 FQGNSA. The CDR3 length is 15 residues. CDR3 nucleotide sequence: TGTGCCAGCAGCCTGCCACAGGGGGCGAATTCACCCCTCCACTTT. Its protein product is CASSLPQGANSPLHF.

V is TRBV9 and J is TRBJ2-2, with 8 nucleotides matching TRBD1. Germline V gives CDR1 SGDLS, CDR2 YYNGEE. The CDR3 is 19 residues long. V lost 3 bases, J lost 4 bases, and 17 bases stayed unmatched. The DNA of the CDR3 is TGTGCCAGCAGCGCCCACTCCACGGGACAGGCCCGGGGCACCGGGGAGCTGTTTTTT. Translated, it gives CASSAHSTGQARGTGELFF.

In its sample, this clone was seen a few times. CDR3 in amino acids: CASSLGPEGYNEQFF. The CDR3 DNA is TGTGCCAGCAGCTTAGGGCCAGAGGGCTACAATGAGCAGTTCTTC. The J gene is TRBJ2-1, the V gene TRBV11-2, with D tentatively TRBD2 (5 bases). Germline-derived CDR1 and CDR2 are SGHAT and FQNNGV. Trimming stripped 1 base from V and 3 bases from J, with 10 bases between. The CDR3 spans 15 residues.

This clone was counted a single time. The CDR3 DNA sequence: TGCAGTGCTAGTACAGGGGCGGCCGGAAACACCATATATTTT. Protein: CSASTGAAGNTIYF. The chain joins TRBV20-1 to TRBJ1-3, with 7 bases that match TRBD1. Unmatched junction bases numbered 6, after V lost 3 bases and J lost 4 bases. The CDR3 has 14 amino acids. The germline V gene has CDR1 DFQATT and CDR2 SNEGSKA (reference sequence).

The V gene is TRBV7-2, the J gene TRBJ2-7; 7 nucleotides align to TRBD2. This CDR3 spans 16 amino acids. The germline gives CDR1 SGHTA, CDR2 FQGNSA. V shed 4 bases, J shed 4 bases, and the junction held 13 bases outside the gene matches. The CDR3 coding sequence is TGTGCCAGCAGCTCCTCAGCGGGAACCAAGGGTTACGAGCAGTACTTC. As protein: CASSSSAGTKGYEQYF.

The V call is TRBV14, the J call TRBJ1-4; D remains ambiguous. Germline CDR1 is SGHDN and CDR2 is FVKESK. Between the trimmed V and J ends, which lost 1 base and 4 bases, there was a span of 10 bases. The CDR3 has 15 amino acids. The CDR3 bases are TGTGCCAGCAGCCAAGTCGCTACAGTTAATGAAAAACTGTTTTTT. Protein product: CASSQVATVNEKLFF.

The rearrangement uses TRBV9 and TRBJ2-5, with TRBD2 matching over 10 bases. Germline CDR1 SGDLS, CDR2 YYNGEE. The CDR3 is 17 amino acids. J was trimmed by 1 base and V by 3 bases; bases with no gene match: 9. CDR3: CASSDLGTSARQETQYF. The CDR3 nucleotides read TGTGCCAGCAGCGACCTTGGGACTAGCGCCCGCCAAGAGACCCAGTACTTC.

In this sample, this clone turned up once. V is TRBV29-1 and J is TRBJ1-3; 10 nucleotides agree with TRBD1. V dropped 4 bases and J dropped 2; count of bases not matched to a gene: 11. CDR1 is SQVTM, CDR2 ANQGSEA, per germline. This CDR3 region has 17 residues. The CDR3 sequence: CSVGVGTGVIPGNTIYF. The CDR3 bases are TGCAGCGTTGGGGTCGGGACAGGGGTGATCCCTGGAAACACCATATATTTT.

The chain has TRBV5-1 and TRBJ1-4; D gene uncertain. The V end lost 4 bases, the J end lost 12 bases, and 13 bases lay between the germline ends. Germline V gene lookup returns CDR1 SGHRS and CDR2 YFSETQ. This CDR3 is built from 12 residues. The CDR3 sequence: CASSPGRHELFF. DNA of the CDR3: TGCGCCAGCAGCCCAGGCCGGCACGAACTGTTTTTT.

This clone was seen only once. The chain combines TRBV11-2 with TRBJ1-2, with 8 positions matching TRBD1. V lost 5 bases, J lost 7 bases, and 9 bases stayed unmatched. The CDR3 is 14 residues long. In germline, CDR1 is SGHAT, CDR2 FQNNGV. The CDR3 coding sequence is TGTGCCAGCAGCCCGGACGACAGGGGCGGTGGCTACACCTTC. Translation gives CASSPDDRGGGYTF.

The chain couples TRBV11-2 to TRBJ2-3; 10 bases align to TRBD1. V gave up 3 bases and J gave up 4 bases; unmatched junction bases: 7. CDR3 length equals 16 residues. Germline values: CDR1 SGHAT, CDR2 FQNNGV. CDR3 sequence reads: CASSFRTGGRADTQYF. CDR3 sequence (DNA): TGTGCCAGCAGCTTCAGGACAGGGGGAAGGGCAGATACGCAGTATTTT.

The chain links TRBV9 to TRBJ1-1; D remains ambiguous. The CDR3 is made up of 13 amino acids. Germline V gene sequence: CDR1 SGDLS, CDR2 YYNGEE. The V gene lost 0 bases and the J gene lost 1 base, with 4 bases spanning the gap. In DNA, the CDR3 is TGTGCCAGCAGCGTAGCGGGGAACACTGAAGCTTTCTTT. Its translation: CASSVAGNTEAFF.

CDR3 residues: CASSQDENQGRAAFF. The CDR3 DNA reads as TGTGCCAGCAGCCAAGATGAGAACCAGGGAAGAGCAGCTTTCTTT. The rearrangement joins TRBV3-1 (or the pseudogene TRBV3-2) to TRBJ1-1, with D tentatively TRBD1 (5 bases). Germline assignment: CDR1 LGHDT and CDR2 YNNKEL (reference sequence). The CDR3 runs to 15 residues. V lost 0 bases, J lost 10 bases, and 18 bases lay in between.

The rearrangement joins TRBV5-6 to TRBJ2-4, with TRBD2 matching over 13 bases. Germline V CDR1 and CDR2: SGHDT, YYEEEE. The CDR3 runs 17 residues. V was pared by 4 bases and J by 2 bases, with 6 bases of the junction left unmatched. In DNA, the CDR3 is TGTGCCAGCAGCGTCCTGGGACTAGCGGGAACCAAAAACATTCAGTACTTC. It is translated as CASSVLGLAGTKNIQYF.

This chain links TRBV19 with TRBJ1-1; TRBD1 matches at 9 bases. CDR3 length: 14 residues. Trimming cost V 5 bases and J 7 bases; bases outside gene matches: 8. Germline values: CDR1 LNHDA, CDR2 SQIVND (reference sequence). The DNA for the CDR3 is TGTGCCAGTAGTTTAGGGACAGGGAAAATTGAAGCTTTCTTT. Protein: CASSLGTGKIEAFF.

The rearrangement links TRBV9 to TRBJ2-7, with TRBD1 matching over 9 bases. V trimming: 4 bases; J trimming: 0 bases; junction bases outside the gene matches: 5. Germline assignment: CDR1 SGDLS and CDR2 YYNGEE. This CDR3 is built from 15 residues. The CDR3 coding sequence is TGTGCCAGCAGCACCGGGACAGGGCCCTCCTACGAGCAGTACTTC. Translating gives CASSTGTGPSYEQYF.

The rearrangement uses TRBV6-5 and TRBJ2-7; maybe TRBD1 (5 bases). V lost 0 bases and J 2 bases, leaving 8 bases between the germline ends. The germline V gene has CDR1 MNHEY and CDR2 SVGAGI. CDR3 length: 14 amino acids. The CDR3 is CASSYSQGTYEQYF. Here the CDR3 DNA reads TGTGCCAGCAGTTACTCGCAGGGAACCTACGAGCAGTACTTC.

J is TRBJ1-1 and V is TRBV7-6; 7 nucleotides align to TRBD1. CDR3 length: 15 amino acids. Germline CDR1 and CDR2: SGHVS and FNYEAQ. The trim removed 3 bases at V and 0 bases at J, leaving 4 bases unmatched. This chain's CDR3 is CASSFAGTVNTEAFF. CDR3 coding DNA: TGTGCCAGCAGCTTCGCCGGGACAGTGAACACTGAAGCTTTCTTT.

The V and J genes are TRBV20-1 and TRBJ1-1; no reliable D call. CDR1 is DFQATT, CDR2 SNEGSKA, per germline (reference sequence). V dropped 1 base and J dropped 7 bases, with 7 bases sitting between them. This CDR3 has 11 residues. The CDR3 loop reads CSARVPNEAFF. The CDR3 region has the DNA TGCAGTGCTAGAGTCCCTAATGAAGCTTTCTTT.

The chain links TRBV6-2 or TRBV6-3 to TRBJ2-3; D is uncertain. The CDR3 is 15 residues long. V lost 3 bases and J lost 2, with 12 bases in between. Germline CDR1 is MNHEY and CDR2 is SVGEGT. The CDR3 DNA is TGTGCCAGCAGTTATCCTTCCGCGGACACAGATACGCAGTATTTT. The encoded protein is CASSYPSADTDTQYF.

The rearrangement joins TRBV30 to TRBJ2-4; 8 nucleotides agree with TRBD2. J was trimmed by 6 bases and V by 0 bases; bases with no gene match: 1. CDR1 and CDR2 (germline): GTSNPN, SVGIG (reference sequence). CDR3 length: 13 residues. CDR3 sequence reads: CAWSVSGGNIQYF. In DNA, the CDR3 is TGTGCCTGGAGTGTAAGCGGGGGAAACATTCAGTACTTC.